The present T cell receptor beta chain was sequenced within a study of identical twins. This clonotype was counted a few times. Its specificity is not known. Study-wide points: Partly confounded zero-insertion analyses could result from invariant MAIT and iNKT cells.

In TCRdb, the 5' RACE reads were re-called with MiXCR into one record per CDR3 protein. The sample holds hundreds of thousands of distinct CDR3 sequences, approximately 20% seen once. The CDR3 is 15 amino acids. Trimming took 1 base from V and 4 from J; bases not matched to a gene: 4. Germline values: CDR1 LGHDT, CDR2 YNNKEL (reference sequence). Another study also made use of these data, one on yellow fever vaccine responses in identical twins.

The receptor comes from a woman younger than 30 in good health. V and J are TRBV3-1 and TRBJ2-1; 7 bases align to TRBD2. Sample: CD4+ T cells sorted from blood. The CDR3 DNA follows: TGTGCCAGCAGCCAAGGTGGGAGGGAGTACAATGAGCAGTTCTTC. Protein product: CASSQGGREYNEQFF.